Sequencing of this T cell receptor (beta chain) was carried out in a study of neoadjuvant anti-PD-1 for oral cavity cancer. Germline values: CDR1 SNHLY, CDR2 FYNNEI. Trimming removed 0 bases at V and 10 bases at J, with 18 bases between. The CDR3 loop spans 15 amino acids. Sample time point: after neoadjuvant nivolumab, at surgical resection. TCRdb's table, derived via immunoSEQ multiplex PCR, lists solely in-frame clones and lacks some. Among over 60,000 clones, about nine tenths were seen once, and the ten largest hold 2.5% to 3.5%. This clone was recorded once. The sequence was obtained from a person aged 40 to 85 with oral cavity squamous cell carcinoma. The material was PBMCs, obtained after nivolumab (anti-PD-1) treatment. This sequence joins TRBV2 and TRBJ2-5, with D maybe TRBD2 (6 bases). This chain's CDR3 is CASSEARGGVGDQYF. CDR3 coding DNA: TGTGCCAGCAGTGAAGCCCGCGGAGGGGTAGGAGACCAGTACTTC.